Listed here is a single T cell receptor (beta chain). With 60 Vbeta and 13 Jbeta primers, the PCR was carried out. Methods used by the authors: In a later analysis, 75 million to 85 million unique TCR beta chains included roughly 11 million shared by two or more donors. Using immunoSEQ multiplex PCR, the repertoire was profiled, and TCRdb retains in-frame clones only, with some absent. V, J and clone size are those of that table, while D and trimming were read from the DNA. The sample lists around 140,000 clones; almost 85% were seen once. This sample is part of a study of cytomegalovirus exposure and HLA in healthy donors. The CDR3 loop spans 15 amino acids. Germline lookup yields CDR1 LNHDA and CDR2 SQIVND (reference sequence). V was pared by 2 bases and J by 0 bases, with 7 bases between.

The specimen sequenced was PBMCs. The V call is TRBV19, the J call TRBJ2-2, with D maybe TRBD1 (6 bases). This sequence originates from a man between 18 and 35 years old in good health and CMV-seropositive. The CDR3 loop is CASSIQGTNTGELFF. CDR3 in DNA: TGTGCCAGTAGTATACAGGGGACGAACACCGGGGAGCTGTTTTTT.